These T cell receptor beta chains were read from a single sample in a study of response to subunit inactivated influenza vaccine. TCRdb re-called the RT-PCR reads through MiXCR, storing one row per CDR3 protein. The profile shows approximately 730,000 distinct CDR3 sequences, about 15% of them singletons. Sequencing was performed on PBMCs from blood, taken roughly 15 days before vaccination. The receptors were sampled from a man over 45 who received an inactivated influenza vaccine. The conserved cysteine and the conserved F or W are not part of the CDR3 here. Each record gives: J gene, V gene, clone size, CDR3 protein. Only some rows state a clone size, as once, few, many or a class for expanded clones.

TRBJ1-5 TRBV2 . ASSEEGGAAPQH
TRBJ2-5 TRBV11-2 few ASSLVGGRGYQETQY
TRBJ2-7 TRBV7-2 . ASSALLAGVSEQY
TRBJ1-4 TRBV7-2 few ASSASGTGTEKLF
TRBJ2-7 TRBV15 . ATSRDRERRSYEQY
TRBJ2-1 TRBV6-2/TRBV6-3 few ATRSSGNYNEQF
TRBJ2-3 TRBV20-1 . SASPQRTTDTQY
TRBJ2-5 TRBV7-2 . ASTSLQGRPTQY
TRBJ2-1 TRBV11-2 many ASSGQGANEQF
TRBJ2-3 TRBV4-2 . ASSQEPSGRPTDTQY
TRBJ2-1 TRBV3-1 . ASSQASGRAYEQF
TRBJ2-7 TRBV7-8 few ASSRDTGANPYEQY
TRBJ2-1 TRBV5-6 many ASSAGDEQF
TRBJ1-1 TRBV5-6 few ASSLDQGTRAF
TRBJ2-1 TRBV12-3/TRBV12-4 many ASSSPSGGHEQF
TRBJ2-7 TRBV29-1 many SVGGFRTEQY
TRBJ2-3 TRBV12-3/TRBV12-4 . ASSPNVGGRTDTQY
TRBJ2-1 TRBV29-1 many SVAVDEQF
TRBJ2-3 TRBV12-3/TRBV12-4 . ASSPPGSYSDTQY
TRBJ1-1 TRBV5-4 few ASSLSVGLNTEAF
TRBJ2-1 TRBV28 many ASSLSSGSEKF
TRBJ2-2 TRBV5-5 many ASSLVSRGINTGELF
TRBJ2-5 TRBV7-8 . ASSQTRRGPLYQETQY
TRBJ2-1 TRBV6-2/TRBV6-3 . ASSYGGTGLSSSYNEQF
TRBJ1-4 TRBV20-1 . STRQTNEKLF
TRBJ1-1 TRBV28 few ASSLRDRNTEAF
TRBJ1-5 TRBV6-2/TRBV6-3 . ASSYERQGLGQPQH
TRBJ2-5 TRBV28 . ASIPGTRETQY
TRBJ1-1 TRBV30 . AWSAAGGEAF
TRBJ2-7 TRBV30 . AWSVQGANEQY
TRBJ1-4 TRBV28 . ASRDRMNEKLF
TRBJ2-5 TRBV20-1 . SVEQGFQETQY
TRBJ2-7 TRBV28 . ASTYNRELQVEQY
TRBJ2-7 TRBV28 few ASMPSAASYEQY
TRBJ2-3 TRBV11-2 . ASSLSGTGVADTQY